This T cell receptor (beta chain) was obtained from a study of T-cell memory formation after mild COVID-19. Germline CDR1 reads KGHDR; CDR2 reads SFDVKD. The CDR3 sequence is 16 residues long. The ends lost 4 bases at V and 5 bases at J; junction bases unmatched: 7. TCRdb redid the calling of the 5' RACE reads with MiXCR, one entry per CDR3 protein. The profile shows approximately 290,000 distinct CDR3 sequences, over 7% of them singletons. The sample comprised PBMCs or a T cell subset sorted from them (not recorded which). The TCR sequence derives from a man younger than 35 who had mild COVID-19 (a few samples of this study predate the infection). Cell type and time point are not known. This chain uses TRBV24-1 with TRBJ2-5; 12 bases are shared with TRBD2. The CDR3 here is CATSDPTSGGGETQYF. CDR3 sequence (DNA): TGTGCCACCAGTGACCCGACTAGCGGGGGAGGTGAGACCCAGTACTTC.